The 7 T cell receptor beta chains below come from one sample, sequenced in a study of T cell responses to AZD1222 COVID-19 vaccine. The protocol was immunoSEQ multiplex PCR, while the TCRdb copy is restricted to in-frame clones and leaves out a portion. Of approximately 200,000 clones listed, roughly nine tenths are singletons. Sequenced material: peripheral blood, taken 28 days after the second AZD1222 dose. The receptors derive from an adult who received the AZD1222 COVID-19 vaccine.

Here the CDR3 reads CASSHPGTSYEQYF. The CDR3 nucleotides read TGTGCCAGCAGCCACCCCGGGACCTCCTACGAGCAGTACTTC. J is TRBJ2-7 and V is TRBV7-8; TRBD1 or TRBD2 may be the D gene (5 bases each). This CDR3 is 14 amino acids long. Germline V gives CDR1 SGHVS, CDR2 FQNEAQ. V lost 5 bases, J lost 0 bases, and 11 bases lay in between.

V gene TRBV24-1 combines with J gene TRBJ1-2, with D perhaps matching TRBD1 (5 bases). Germline-derived CDR1 and CDR2 are KGHDR and SFDVKD. The V and J ends lost 4 bases and 3 bases respectively, with 8 bases between them. This CDR3 comprises 13 residues. The CDR3 is CATSEGVYYGYTF. For the CDR3, the DNA is TGTGCCACCAGTGAGGGGGTCTACTATGGCTACACCTTC.

This chain connects TRBV5-1 to TRBJ2-7, with 9 bases that match TRBD2. Per the germline V gene, CDR1 is SGHRS and CDR2 is YFSETQ. Trimming at V came to 4 bases and at J to 0 bases, leaving 5 bases not matched to a gene. The CDR3 totals 15 residues. The CDR3 loop is CASSPGLASSYEQYF. The CDR3 region has the DNA TGCGCCAGCAGCCCCGGACTAGCGAGCTCCTACGAGCAGTACTTC.

For the CDR3, the DNA is TGTGCCAGCAGGCCGGGGGGTTACAATGAGCAGTTCTTC. Translated: CASRPGGYNEQFF. The chain combines TRBV7-2 with TRBJ2-1; 7 bases agree with TRBD2. The CDR3 loop spans 13 amino acids. Germline V gives CDR1 SGHTA, CDR2 FQGNSA. Trimming at V came to 6 bases and at J to 4 bases, leaving 3 bases not matched to a gene.

The V call is TRBV4-1, the J call TRBJ2-5; TRBD1 matches 7 bases. The CDR3 has 13 amino acids. Losses at the gene ends were 1 base for V and 5 bases for J; bases not matched to a gene: 1. The germline V gene has CDR1 MGHRA and CDR2 YSYEKL. This CDR3 is CASSQVRGETQYF. The DNA for the CDR3 is TGCGCCAGCAGCCAAGTCAGGGGGGAGACCCAGTACTTC.

The chain uses TRBV30 and TRBJ1-4, with TRBD1 as a possible D gene (6 bases). This CDR3 has 15 amino acids. Germline V gives CDR1 GTSNPN, CDR2 SVGIG (reference sequence). Trimming pared 1 base from V and 5 bases from J, leaving 14 bases between. CDR3 region: CAWSGWSGGNEKLFF. The DNA for the CDR3 is TGTGCCTGGAGTGGATGGTCGGGGGGCAATGAAAAACTGTTTTTT. Looking up the rest from reference TRBV30 and TRBJ1-4 gives the full variable domain: SQTIHQWPATLVQPVGSPLSLECTVEGTSNPNLYWYRQAAGRGLQLLFYSVGIGQISSEVPQNLSASRPQDRQFILSSKKLLLSDSGFYLCAWSGWSGGNEKLFFGSGTQLSVL.

This chain joins TRBV4-1 and TRBJ1-4; D may be TRBD1 (5 bases). Germline V gene sequence: CDR1 MGHRA, CDR2 YSYEKL. This CDR3 contains 14 residues. Trimming pared 6 bases from V and 6 bases from J, leaving 14 bases between. The CDR3 DNA is TGCGCCAGCAGTCTCGTGGGGGGGGATGAAAAACTGTTTTTT. Its translation is CASSLVGGDEKLFF.